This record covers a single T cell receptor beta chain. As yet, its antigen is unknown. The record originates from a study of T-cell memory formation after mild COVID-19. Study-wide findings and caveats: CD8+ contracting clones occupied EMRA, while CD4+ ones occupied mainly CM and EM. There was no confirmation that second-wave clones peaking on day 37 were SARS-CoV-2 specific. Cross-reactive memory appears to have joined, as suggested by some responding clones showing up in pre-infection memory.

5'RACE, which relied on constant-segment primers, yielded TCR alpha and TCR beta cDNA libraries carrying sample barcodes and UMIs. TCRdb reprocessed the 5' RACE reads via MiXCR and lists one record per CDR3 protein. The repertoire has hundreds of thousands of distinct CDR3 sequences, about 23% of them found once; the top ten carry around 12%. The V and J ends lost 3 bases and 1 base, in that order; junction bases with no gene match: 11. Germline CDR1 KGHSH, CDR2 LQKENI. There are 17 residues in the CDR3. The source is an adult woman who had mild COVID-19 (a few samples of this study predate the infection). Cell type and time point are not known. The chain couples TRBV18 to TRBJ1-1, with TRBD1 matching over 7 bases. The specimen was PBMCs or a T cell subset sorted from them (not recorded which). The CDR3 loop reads CASSPPWLTGTNTEAFF. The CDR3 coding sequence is TGTGCCAGCTCACCCCCTTGGTTGACAGGGACGAACACTGAAGCTTTCTTT.